The entry below describes one TCR beta chain. As yet, its antigen is unknown. The source of the sample is a study of CD8 T cells in ankylosing spondylitis. General study results and limits: Roughly eight highly homologous variants formed a TCR beta motif that appeared characteristic of ankylosing spondylitis blood.

TCRdb called the 5' RACE reads again in MiXCR, with one record for every CDR3 protein. In the table there are about 500,000 distinct CDR3 sequences, less than 6% of which are singletons. This clonotype was obtained from a male donor with ankylosing spondylitis. The sequencing input was blood, either unsorted or a sorted T cell fraction (not recorded which).

The CDR3 coding sequence is TGTGCCAGCAGTTACAGCAGGGGAGCCCCTTCCGCAGCTTTCTTT. This translates into CASSYSRGAPSAAFF. The V call is TRBV6-5, the J call TRBJ1-1; a possible D gene is TRBD1 (6 bases). V lost 2 bases to trimming and J lost 10 bases, with 20 bases between them. There are 15 residues in the CDR3. Germline V lookup: CDR1 MNHEY, CDR2 SVGAGI.